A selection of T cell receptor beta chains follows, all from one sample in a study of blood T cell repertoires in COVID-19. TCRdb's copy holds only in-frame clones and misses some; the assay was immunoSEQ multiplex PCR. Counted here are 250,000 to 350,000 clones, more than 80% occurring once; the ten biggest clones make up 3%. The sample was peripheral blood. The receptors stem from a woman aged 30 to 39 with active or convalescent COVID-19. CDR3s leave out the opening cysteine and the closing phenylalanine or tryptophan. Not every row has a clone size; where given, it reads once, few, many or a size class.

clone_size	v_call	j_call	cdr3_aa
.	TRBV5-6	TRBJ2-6	ASSADQGGANVLT
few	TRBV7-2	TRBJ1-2	ASSPRRRQGADGYT
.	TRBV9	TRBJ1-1	ASSGGARTEAF
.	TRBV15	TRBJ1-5	ATSRDQGLSNQPQH
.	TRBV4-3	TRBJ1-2	ASSQEALRYYGYT
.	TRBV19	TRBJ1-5	ASSITGSLYSNQPQH
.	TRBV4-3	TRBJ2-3	ASSHRGDPADTQY
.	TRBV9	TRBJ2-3	ASSVEPSGGLTDTQY
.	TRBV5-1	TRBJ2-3	ASSLGLQLTDTQY
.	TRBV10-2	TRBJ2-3	ASSGRLVTDTQY
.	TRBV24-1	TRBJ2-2	ATSDSHPTVRDTGELF
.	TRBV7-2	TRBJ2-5	ASSPRTVQETQY
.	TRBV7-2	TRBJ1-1	ASSLDGWEAF
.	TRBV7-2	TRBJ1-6	ASSLAGGAGGIDSPLH
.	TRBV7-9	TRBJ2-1	ASSSGQSSYNEQF
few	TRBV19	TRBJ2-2	ASTDGGGAGELF
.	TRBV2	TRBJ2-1	ASAPRAALIGNNEQF
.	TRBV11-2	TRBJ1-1	ASSLEPGSTEAF
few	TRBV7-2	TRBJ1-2	ASSLDNRRTGRGYT
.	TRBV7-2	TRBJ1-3	ASSLGRTGSGSTIY
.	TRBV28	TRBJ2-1	ASRLGSSYNEQF
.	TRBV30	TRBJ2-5	AWRDRRETQY
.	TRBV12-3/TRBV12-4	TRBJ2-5	ASSFGSRETQY
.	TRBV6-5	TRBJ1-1	ASTQHRVATTEAF
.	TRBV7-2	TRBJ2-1	ASSARLAGQRGSYNEQF
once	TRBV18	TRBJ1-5	ASSLRQGIGSNQPQH
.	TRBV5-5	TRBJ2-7	ASSLAQGFYEQY
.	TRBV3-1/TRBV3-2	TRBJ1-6	ASSQGRGYSPLH
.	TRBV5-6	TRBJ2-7	ASSRTGPPYEQY
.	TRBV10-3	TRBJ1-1	AISDNVGQGNTEAF
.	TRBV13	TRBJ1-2	ASSLGQNYGYT
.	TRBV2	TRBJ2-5	ASRVGVEETQY
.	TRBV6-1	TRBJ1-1	ASSEALGRRNTEAF
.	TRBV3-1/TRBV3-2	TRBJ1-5	ASSQGRNSNQPQH
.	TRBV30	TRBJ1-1	AWSPLDRNTEAF
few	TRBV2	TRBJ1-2	ASSLRRGNYGYT
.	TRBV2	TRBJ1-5	ASSAQNSNQPQH
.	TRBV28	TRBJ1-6	ASSTRGQGSPLH
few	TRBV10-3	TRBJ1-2	AISAGQGAEGYT
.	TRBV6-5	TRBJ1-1	ASGLETDTEAF
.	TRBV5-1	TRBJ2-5	ASSLATGGETQY
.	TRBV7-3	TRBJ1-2	ASSFRTGGRNYGYT
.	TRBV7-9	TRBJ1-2	ASTRGGGYT
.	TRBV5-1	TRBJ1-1	ASSLKAQGVEAF
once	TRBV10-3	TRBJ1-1	AAMTLGTEAF
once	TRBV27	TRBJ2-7	ASSRVMGYEQY
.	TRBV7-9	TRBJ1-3	ASSLAGGTGNTIY
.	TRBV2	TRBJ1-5	ASKRDSNQPQH
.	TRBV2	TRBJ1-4	ASSERQIYEKLF
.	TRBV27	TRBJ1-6	ASSFNKSPLH
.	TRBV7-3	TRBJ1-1	ASSLNEGTEAF
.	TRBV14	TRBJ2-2	ASSQSPGFGAGELF
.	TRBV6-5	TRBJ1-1	ASSYWQEGLNTEAF
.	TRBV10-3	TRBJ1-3	AISESDSGNTIY
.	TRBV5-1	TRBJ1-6	ASSLGQGAKNNSPLH
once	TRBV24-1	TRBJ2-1	ATSDFQRGSLNEQF
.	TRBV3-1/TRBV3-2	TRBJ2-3	ASSQVPPAGVRRDTQY
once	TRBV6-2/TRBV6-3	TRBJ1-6	ASSYRGATPLH
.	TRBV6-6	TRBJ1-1	ASSSTGGSTEAF
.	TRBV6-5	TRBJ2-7	ASSSPRDKGSYEQY